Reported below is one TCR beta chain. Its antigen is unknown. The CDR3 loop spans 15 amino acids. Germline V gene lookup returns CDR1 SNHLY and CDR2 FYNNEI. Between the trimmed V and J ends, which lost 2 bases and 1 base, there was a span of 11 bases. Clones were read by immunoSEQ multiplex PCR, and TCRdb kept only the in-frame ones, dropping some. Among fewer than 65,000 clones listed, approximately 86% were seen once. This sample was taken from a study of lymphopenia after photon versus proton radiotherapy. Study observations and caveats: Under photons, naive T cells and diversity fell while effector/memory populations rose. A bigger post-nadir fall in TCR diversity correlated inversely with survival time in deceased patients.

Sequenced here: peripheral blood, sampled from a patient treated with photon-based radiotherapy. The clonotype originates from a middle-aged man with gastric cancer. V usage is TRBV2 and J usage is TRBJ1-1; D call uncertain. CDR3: CASSEFPGWNTEAFF. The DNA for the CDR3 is TGTGCCAGCAGTGAATTTCCAGGTTGGAACACTGAAGCTTTCTTT.